The clone carrying this T cell receptor beta chain showed up many times. Unique molecular identifiers were added to individual cDNA molecules. TCRdb re-analysed the 5' RACE reads in MiXCR, keeping a single row per CDR3 protein. The sample consists of 40,000 or so distinct CDR3 sequences, approximately 6% of them appearing once. This record comes from a study of early T cells in non-severe SARS-CoV-2 infection. Germline CDR1 and CDR2: MNHEY and SVGEGT. Trimming cost V 9 bases and J 4 bases; bases outside gene matches: 5. This CDR3 region has 13 residues. The receptor was derived from an adult who was a healthcare worker with PCR-confirmed SARS-CoV-2 infection or an uninfected control (not recorded which). The V call is TRBV6-2 or TRBV6-3, the J call TRBJ2-2; 7 bases map to TRBD2. Here the sequenced sample was whole blood, taken at baseline. In DNA form, the CDR3 reads TGTGCCAGTCGTTCTAGCGGCACCGGGGAGCTGTTTTTT. As protein: CASRSSGTGELFF.